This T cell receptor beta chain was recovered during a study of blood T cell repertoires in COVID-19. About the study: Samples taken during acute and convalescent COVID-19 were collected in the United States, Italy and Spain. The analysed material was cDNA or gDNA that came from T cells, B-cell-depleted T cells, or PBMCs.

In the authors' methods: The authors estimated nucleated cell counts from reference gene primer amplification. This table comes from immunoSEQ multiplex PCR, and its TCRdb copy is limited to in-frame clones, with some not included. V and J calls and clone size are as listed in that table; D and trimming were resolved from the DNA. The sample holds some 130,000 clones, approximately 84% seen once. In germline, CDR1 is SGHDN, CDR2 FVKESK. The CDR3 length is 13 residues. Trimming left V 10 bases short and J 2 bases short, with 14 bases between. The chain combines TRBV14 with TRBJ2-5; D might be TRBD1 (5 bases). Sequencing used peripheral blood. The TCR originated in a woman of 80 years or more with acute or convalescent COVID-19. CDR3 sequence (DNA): TGTGCCACCTCCCCAGGGATACAAGAGACCCAGTACTTC. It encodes CATSPGIQETQYF. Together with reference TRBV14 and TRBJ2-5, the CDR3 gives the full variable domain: EAGVTQFPSHSVIEKGQTVTLRCDPISGHDNLYWYRRVMGKEIKFLLHFVKESKQDESGMPNNRFLAERTGGTYSTLKVQPAELEDSGVYFCATSPGIQETQYFGPGTRLLVL.